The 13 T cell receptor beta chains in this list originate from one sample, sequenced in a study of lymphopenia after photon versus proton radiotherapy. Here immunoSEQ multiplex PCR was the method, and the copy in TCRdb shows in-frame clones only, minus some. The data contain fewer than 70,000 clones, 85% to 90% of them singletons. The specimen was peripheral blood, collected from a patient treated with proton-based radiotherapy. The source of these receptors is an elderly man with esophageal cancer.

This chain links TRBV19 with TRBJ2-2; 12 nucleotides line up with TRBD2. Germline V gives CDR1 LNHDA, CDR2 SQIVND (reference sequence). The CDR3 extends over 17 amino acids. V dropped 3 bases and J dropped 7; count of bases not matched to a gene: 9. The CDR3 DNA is TGTGCCAGTAGTATGAGGACTAGCGGGGCCCCCGGCGGGGAGCTGTTTTTT. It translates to CASSMRTSGAPGGELFF.

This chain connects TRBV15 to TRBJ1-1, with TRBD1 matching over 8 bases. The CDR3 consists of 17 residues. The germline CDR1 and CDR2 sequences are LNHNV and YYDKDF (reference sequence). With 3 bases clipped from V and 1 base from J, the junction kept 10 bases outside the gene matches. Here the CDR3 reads CATSRDRVGPSNTEAFF. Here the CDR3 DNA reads TGTGCCACCAGCAGGGACAGGGTAGGACCCTCGAACACTGAAGCTTTCTTT.

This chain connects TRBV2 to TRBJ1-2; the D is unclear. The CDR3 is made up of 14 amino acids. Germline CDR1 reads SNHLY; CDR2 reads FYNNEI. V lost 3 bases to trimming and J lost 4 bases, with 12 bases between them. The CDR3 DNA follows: TGTGCCAGCAGTGAGCGGAGAGAGGTCTATGGCTACACCTTC. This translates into CASSERREVYGYTF. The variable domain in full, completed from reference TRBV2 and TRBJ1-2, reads EPEVTQTPSHQVTQMGQEVILRCVPISNHLYFYWYRQILGQKVEFLVSFYNNEISEKSEIFDDQFSVERPDGSNFTLKIRSTKLEDSAMYFCASSERREVYGYTFGSGTRLTVV.

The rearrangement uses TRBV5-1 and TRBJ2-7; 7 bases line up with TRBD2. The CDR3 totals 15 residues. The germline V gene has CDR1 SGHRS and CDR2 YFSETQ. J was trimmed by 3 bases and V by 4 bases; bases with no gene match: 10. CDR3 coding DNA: TGCGCCAGCAGCCCCATGGGGGGGAGAAGCTACGAGCAGTACTTC. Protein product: CASSPMGGRSYEQYF. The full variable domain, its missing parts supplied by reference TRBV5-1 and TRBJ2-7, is KAGVTQTPRYLIKTRGQQVTLSCSPISGHRSVSWYQQTPGQGLQFLFEYFSETQRNKGNFPGRFSGRQFSNSRSEMNVSTLELGDSALYLCASSPMGGRSYEQYFGPGTRLTVT.

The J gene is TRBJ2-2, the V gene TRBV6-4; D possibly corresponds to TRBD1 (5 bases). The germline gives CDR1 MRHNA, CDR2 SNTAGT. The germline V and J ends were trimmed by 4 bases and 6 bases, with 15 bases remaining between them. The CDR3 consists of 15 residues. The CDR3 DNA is TGTGCCAGCAGTGTGGCAGGGAACTTTCCCGGGGAGCTGTTTTTT. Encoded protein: CASSVAGNFPGELFF.

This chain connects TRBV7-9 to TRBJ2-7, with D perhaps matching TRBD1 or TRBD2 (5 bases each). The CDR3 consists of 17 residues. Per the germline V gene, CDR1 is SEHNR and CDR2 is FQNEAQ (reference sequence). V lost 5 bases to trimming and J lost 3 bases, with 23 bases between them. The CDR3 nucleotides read TGTGCCAGCAGCCGACCTCCGGGACGCACCAGCCTCTACGAGCAGTACTTC. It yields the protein CASSRPPGRTSLYEQYF.

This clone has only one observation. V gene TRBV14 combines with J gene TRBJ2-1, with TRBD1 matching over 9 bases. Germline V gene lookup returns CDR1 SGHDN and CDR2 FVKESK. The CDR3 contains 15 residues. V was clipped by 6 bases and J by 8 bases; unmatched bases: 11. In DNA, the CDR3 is TGTGCCAGCAGGGGTTCGGGACAGGGAAGCGATGAGCAGTTCTTC. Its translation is CASRGSGQGSDEQFF.

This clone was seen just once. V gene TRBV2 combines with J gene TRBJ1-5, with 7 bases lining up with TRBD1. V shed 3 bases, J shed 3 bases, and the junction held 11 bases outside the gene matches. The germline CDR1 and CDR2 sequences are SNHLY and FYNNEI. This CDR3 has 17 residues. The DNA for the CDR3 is TGTGCCAGCAGTGATAAAGGGGGCGGGATGGTCAATCAGCCCCAGCATTTT. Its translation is CASSDKGGGMVNQPQHF.

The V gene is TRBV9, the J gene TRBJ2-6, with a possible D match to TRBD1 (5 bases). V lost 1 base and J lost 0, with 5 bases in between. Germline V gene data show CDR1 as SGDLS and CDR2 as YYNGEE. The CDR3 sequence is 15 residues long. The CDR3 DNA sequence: TGTGCCAGCAGCGTACAGGGCTCTGGGGCCAACGTCCTGACTTTC. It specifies CASSVQGSGANVLTF.

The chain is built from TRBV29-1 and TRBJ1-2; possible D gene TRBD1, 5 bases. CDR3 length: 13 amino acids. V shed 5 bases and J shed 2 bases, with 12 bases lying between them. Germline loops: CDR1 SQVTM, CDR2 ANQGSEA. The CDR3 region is CSVRQGPNYGYTF. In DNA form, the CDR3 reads TGCAGCGTTCGGCAGGGCCCAAACTATGGCTACACCTTC.

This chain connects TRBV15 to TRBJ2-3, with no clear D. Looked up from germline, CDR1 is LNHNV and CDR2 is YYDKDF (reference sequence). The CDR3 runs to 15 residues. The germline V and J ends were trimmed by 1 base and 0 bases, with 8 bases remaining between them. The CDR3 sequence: CATSRGTLSTDTQYF. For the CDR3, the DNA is TGTGCCACCAGCAGAGGTACATTAAGCACAGATACGCAGTATTTT.

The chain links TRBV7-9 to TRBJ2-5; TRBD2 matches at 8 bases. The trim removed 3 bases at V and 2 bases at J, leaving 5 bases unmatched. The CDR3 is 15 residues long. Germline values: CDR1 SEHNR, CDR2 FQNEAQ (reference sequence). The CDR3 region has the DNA TGTGCCAGCAGCTTTGGGGGACTAGAACAAGAGACCCAGTACTTC. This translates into CASSFGGLEQETQYF.

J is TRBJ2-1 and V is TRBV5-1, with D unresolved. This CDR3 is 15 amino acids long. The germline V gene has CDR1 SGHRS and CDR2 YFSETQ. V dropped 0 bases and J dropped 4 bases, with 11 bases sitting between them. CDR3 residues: CASSLASPTYNEQFF. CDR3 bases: TGCGCCAGCAGCTTGGCCAGCCCTACGTACAATGAGCAGTTCTTC.